This T cell receptor (beta chain) comes out of a study of cytomegalovirus exposure and HLA in healthy donors. Findings of the study overall: Roughly uniform sequencing depth across donors was assumed, possibly incorrectly. V- and J-gene trimming of TCR beta was linked (in a later analysis) to a missense DCLRE1C variant.

The CDR3 covers 17 residues. Looked up from germline, CDR1 is MGHRA and CDR2 is YSYEKL. With V trimmed by 1 base and J by 4 bases, 10 bases remained unmatched. PCR involved 60 Vbeta and 13 Jbeta primers. Generated by immunoSEQ multiplex PCR, the TCRdb table keeps only in-frame clones and is missing some. The table lists over 100,000 clones, around 64% of them singletons. Details on this clone: What it binds is not known.

The sample was PBMCs. This TCR came from a young woman in good health and CMV-seronegative. The V gene is TRBV4-1, the J gene TRBJ2-5, with 9 bases fitting TRBD2. The DNA for the CDR3 is TGCGCCAGCAGCCAAGGGGCTGGCGGGAGGGCCCTAGAGACCCAGTACTTC. It codes for CASSQGAGGRALETQYF.